The next 25 T cell receptor beta chains were all read from a single sample in a study of OX40 agonist ivuxolimab in advanced cancers. Clones were read by immunoSEQ multiplex PCR, and TCRdb kept only the in-frame ones, dropping some. The sample carries some 80,000 clones, 87% recorded once. This sample comprised CD4+ or CD8+ T cells sorted from blood, obtained in a trial of the OX40 agonist ivuxolimab. The source is an adult with an advanced solid tumor such as melanoma, head and neck, liver or kidney cancer.

The chain joins TRBV5-1 to TRBJ1-6; 7 bases match TRBD1. Trimming at V came to 4 bases and at J to 13 bases, leaving 8 bases not matched to a gene. The V gene's germline CDR1 is SGHRS and CDR2 YFSETQ. This CDR3 region has 13 residues. In DNA, the CDR3 is TGCGCCAGCAGCCCGGACAGGTCGGCCCCCCTCCACTTT. Amino acids: CASSPDRSAPLHF.

The rearrangement uses TRBV10-1 and TRBJ1-2; D is possibly TRBD1 (6 bases). V shed 6 bases and J shed 3 bases, with 26 bases lying between them. The CDR3 totals 18 residues. Per germline, CDR1 WNHNN and CDR2 SYGVQD (reference sequence). Here the CDR3 DNA reads TGCGCCAGCAGAGAGAGGGGGGACGACAGCAGCTGGGACTATGGCTACACCTTC. Amino acids: CASRERGDDSSWDYGYTF.

The chain combines TRBV2 with TRBJ2-7; D not resolved. Germline loops: CDR1 SNHLY, CDR2 FYNNEI. The CDR3 length is 15 residues. The ends were cut back, 5 bases at V and 3 bases at J, with 17 bases in the middle. Here the CDR3 DNA reads TGTGCCAGCAGTCGTAGGATGGTGGCCGTCTACGAGCAGTACTTC. Translating gives CASSRRMVAVYEQYF.

This chain joins TRBV27 and TRBJ1-2; D unclear. The CDR3 sequence is 13 residues long. V was clipped by 3 bases and J by 2 bases, with 7 bases between them. Germline CDR1 and CDR2: MNHEY and SMNVEV (reference sequence). CDR3 in DNA: TGTGCCAGCAGTTTTCGGAGGAACTATGGCTACACCTTC. This translates into CASSFRRNYGYTF.

This clone was recorded once. This chain joins TRBV18 and TRBJ1-2, with D possibly matching TRBD1 (5 bases). The germline V gene has CDR1 KGHSH and CDR2 LQKENI. The CDR3 runs 15 residues. Trimming removed 4 bases from V and 4 bases from J, with 16 bases in between. The CDR3 is CASSRGTGRGYGYTF. Written as DNA, the CDR3 is TGTGCCAGCTCACGTGGGACCGGCCGGGGCTATGGCTACACCTTC.

The chain carries TRBV11-3 and TRBJ2-1, with 8 nucleotides matching TRBD2. Germline V CDR1 and CDR2: SGHNT, YENEEA. CDR3 length: 16 amino acids. With V trimmed by 5 bases and J by 3 bases, 9 bases remained unmatched. CDR3 loop: CASSPGGGRLYNEQFF. CDR3 coding DNA: TGTGCCAGCAGCCCCGGCGGGGGGAGGCTCTACAATGAGCAGTTCTTC.

The chain combines TRBV4-1 with TRBJ1-5; D might be TRBD1 (6 bases). The CDR3 is 13 amino acids. The germline V gene has CDR1 MGHRA and CDR2 YSYEKL. V gave up 6 bases and J gave up 7 bases, with 13 bases separating them. CDR3 nucleotides: TGCGCCAGCAGTACAGGGCCCTGGCAGCCCCAGCATTTT. Translating it yields CASSTGPWQPQHF.

The V call is TRBV9, the J call TRBJ2-2; D is possibly TRBD1 or TRBD2 (5 bases each). V was clipped by 7 bases and J by 4 bases, with 14 bases between them. Germline CDR1 SGDLS, CDR2 YYNGEE. The CDR3 is 14 amino acids. The CDR3 DNA is TGTGCCAGCGAGGGGAAATTTGGCACCGGGGAGCTGTTTTTT. Translation gives CASEGKFGTGELFF.

A remark on this clone: One end of the junction does not line up with germline, which may come from a read error. The chain couples TRBV7-7 to TRBJ2-7; tentatively, D is TRBD2 (6 bases). CDR3 size: 13 residues. Germline V CDR1 and CDR2: SSHAT, FNYEAQ (reference sequence). Here the CDR3 reads CASSLAADYEQYF. CDR3 DNA: TGTGCTAGCAGCTTAGCGGCAGACTACGAGCAGTACTTC.

The chain is built from TRBV18 and TRBJ2-7; either TRBD1 or TRBD2 may supply D (5 bases each). V was cut by 2 bases and J by 6 bases, with 14 bases left in between. The CDR3 totals 14 residues. Germline V gives CDR1 KGHSH, CDR2 LQKENI. Here the CDR3 DNA reads TGTGCCAGCTCACCAATCGGGACGCCGGGCGAGCAGTACTTC. This gives the protein CASSPIGTPGEQYF. Combining the CDR3 with reference TRBV18 and TRBJ2-7 gives the whole variable domain NAGVMQNPRHLVRRRGQEARLRCSPMKGHSHVYWYRQLPEEGLKFMVYLQKENIIDESGMPKERFSAEFPKEGPSILRIQQVVRGDSAAYFCASSPIGTPGEQYFGPGTRLTVT.

As to this clone: This sample includes further DNA sequences coding for the same CDR3. The chain joins TRBV11-2 to TRBJ1-1; possibly TRBD1 for D (5 bases). Trimming shortened V by 4 bases and J by 4 bases, and 16 bases separated the two germline ends. Germline V gene sequence: CDR1 SGHAT, CDR2 FQNNGV. This CDR3 has 15 residues. CDR3 region: CASSWSGGEGTEAFF. For the CDR3, the DNA is TGTGCCAGCAGCTGGTCTGGGGGGGAGGGCACTGAAGCTTTCTTT.

J is TRBJ1-2 and V is TRBV4-1; the D gene is possibly TRBD1 (5 bases). Deletions cut 0 bases from V and 4 bases from J, with 15 bases between. Germline V CDR1 and CDR2: MGHRA, YSYEKL. The CDR3 length is 16 residues. The CDR3 DNA is TGCGCCAGCAGCCAAGAAGGGCGAGGGGCTTTCTATGGCTACACCTTC. Translation: CASSQEGRGAFYGYTF.

The gene calls are TRBV11-2 and TRBJ1-1; D is unclear. Trimming took 4 bases from V and 3 from J, leaving 12 bases between them. Germline CDR1 and CDR2: SGHAT and FQNNGV. CDR3 length: 14 residues. This CDR3 is CASSSVLGDTEAFF. The CDR3 nucleotides are TGTGCCAGCAGCTCAGTCCTTGGGGACACTGAAGCTTTCTTT.

The sample holds one count of this clone. V usage is TRBV21-1 and J usage is TRBJ1-5; the table's D call TRBD1 went unverified against the DNA. TRBV21-1 represents a pseudogene. This CDR3 is built from 19 residues. This CDR3 is CASSKDTKWVSGGLQPQHF. The CDR3 nucleotides read TGTGCCAGCAGCAAAGACACCAAATGGGTGTCAGGTGGTTTGCAGCCCCAGCATTTT.

The table lists this clone with a count of one. V usage is TRBV27 and J usage is TRBJ1-1, with D maybe TRBD1 (6 bases). The CDR3 has 16 residues. Germline CDR1 is MNHEY and CDR2 is SMNVEV (reference sequence). Trimming removed 5 bases at V and 3 bases at J, with 19 bases between. CDR3 DNA sequence: TGTGCCAGCAGTGTGTACAGGGAGTGGAAGGACACTGAAGCTTTCTTT. It translates to CASSVYREWKDTEAFF.

This chain connects TRBV7-9 to TRBJ2-5; TRBD1 is a possible D gene (5 bases). Germline V gives CDR1 SEHNR, CDR2 FQNEAQ (reference sequence). Deletions cut 1 base from V and 2 bases from J, with 8 bases between. CDR3 length: 14 amino acids. CDR3 DNA sequence: TGTGCCAGCAGCTTAGGGGGCAGTCAAGAGACCCAGTACTTC. The encoded protein is CASSLGGSQETQYF.

This CDR3 is CASSPSAGGRELFF. The CDR3 region has the DNA TGTGCCAGCAGCCCGAGTGCAGGAGGGCGCGAGCTGTTTTTT. The chain carries TRBV11-3 and TRBJ2-2, with D perhaps matching TRBD2 (6 bases). The ends were cut back, 5 bases at V and 11 bases at J, with 18 bases in the middle. The CDR3 totals 14 residues. Germline V CDR1 and CDR2: SGHNT, YENEEA.

The rearrangement uses TRBV6-6 and TRBJ2-3; tentative D call: TRBD2 (6 bases). The V end was cut by 6 bases, the J end by 0 bases, with 13 bases between. Germline CDR1 MNHNY, CDR2 SVGAGI (reference sequence). The CDR3 length is 15 residues. The CDR3 here is CASSRGTPSTDTQYF. The CDR3 nucleotides are TGTGCCAGCAGCCGGGGGACGCCAAGCACAGATACGCAGTATTTT.

The chain is built from TRBV19 and TRBJ1-1; tentative D call: TRBD1 (5 bases). Germline V gene sequence: CDR1 LNHDA, CDR2 SQIVND (reference sequence). The CDR3 is 13 amino acids. Trimming left V 5 bases short and J 4 bases short, with 11 bases between. The CDR3 region is CASSGGQSTEAFF. Written as DNA, the CDR3 is TGTGCCAGTAGTGGCGGACAAAGCACTGAAGCTTTCTTT.

The chain links TRBV27 to TRBJ2-3; maybe TRBD1 (6 bases). Looked up from germline, CDR1 is MNHEY and CDR2 is SMNVEV (reference sequence). V lost 7 bases and J lost 6, with 17 bases in between. This CDR3 is built from 14 residues. The CDR3 region is CASTLGAPGDTQYF. CDR3 DNA: TGTGCCAGCACCCTGGGGGCGCCCGGGGATACGCAGTATTTT.

The rearrangement joins TRBV4-1 to TRBJ2-1, with 10 bases identical to TRBD2. The CDR3 runs to 17 residues. Germline values: CDR1 MGHRA, CDR2 YSYEKL. After removal of 1 base from V and 8 bases from J, the junction contained 11 bases not matched to a gene. CDR3 coding DNA: TGCGCCAGCAGCCAAGCCGCCCCTAGCGGGAGATGGTATGAGCAGTTCTTC. Protein sequence: CASSQAAPSGRWYEQFF.

The rearrangement uses TRBV7-2 and TRBJ2-1; 12 bases align to TRBD2. Unmatched junction bases numbered 13, after V lost 8 bases and J lost 8 bases. CDR1 and CDR2 from the germline V gene are SGHTA and FQGNSA. The CDR3 runs to 16 residues. CDR3 loop: CASHLKRLAGVHEQFF. The CDR3 region has the DNA TGTGCCAGCCACCTAAAAAGACTAGCGGGAGTCCATGAGCAGTTCTTC.

V usage is TRBV7-2 and J usage is TRBJ1-5; 7 nucleotides match TRBD1. V shed 4 bases and J 12 bases; nucleotides not matched to a gene: 9. The CDR3 sequence is 13 residues long. The germline V gene has CDR1 SGHTA and CDR2 FQGNSA. Written as DNA, the CDR3 is TGTGCCAGCAGCTCCAGCCTAGGGACAGTCCAGCATTTT. Translation gives CASSSSLGTVQHF.

The chain joins TRBV18 to TRBJ2-7; D is unresolved. With 0 bases removed from V and 5 bases from J, the gap between germline ends came to 11 bases. CDR1 and CDR2 from the germline V gene are KGHSH and LQKENI. The CDR3 length is 14 residues. CDR3 region: CASSPPIQSHEQYF. The DNA for the CDR3 is TGTGCCAGCTCACCACCTATACAGTCGCACGAGCAGTACTTC.

The genes are TRBV5-5 and TRBJ2-1, with no clear D. V lost 4 bases, J lost 5 bases, and 13 bases lay in between. CDR3 length: 14 amino acids. Germline V lookup: CDR1 SGHKS, CDR2 YYEKEE (reference sequence). CDR3 region: CASSLLWSDNEQFF. The CDR3 nucleotides read TGTGCCAGCAGCCTACTCTGGAGCGACAATGAGCAGTTCTTC.